The 8 T cell receptor beta chains listed next were all sequenced from one sample in a study of vaccination effects on CD4 cells after COVID-19. CD4+ T cells were isolated after nine to ten days of culture. Two-dose vaccination with either BNT162b2 or mRNA-1273 was given to the participants. The antigens of these receptors remain unknown. TCRdb's copy holds only in-frame clones and misses some; the assay was immunoSEQ multiplex PCR. The table lists fewer than 40,000 clones, 74% of them singletons. Sample: CD4+ T cells from PBMCs cultured without peptide, taken after COVID-19 vaccination. Every receptor here comes from a human donor who received a COVID-19 vaccine.

The chain links TRBV2 to TRBJ2-7, with TRBD2 matching 13 bases. The length of the CDR3 is 16 residues. Germline CDR1 is SNHLY and CDR2 is FYNNEI. V was pared by 6 bases and J by 7 bases, with 12 bases of the junction left unmatched. The CDR3 loop reads CASRGTVTSGGREQYF. In nucleotides, the CDR3 is TGTGCCAGCAGGGGGACAGTGACTAGCGGGGGGCGGGAGCAGTACTTC.

The chain combines TRBV29-1 with TRBJ2-5; D is tentatively TRBD1 or TRBD2 (5 bases each). Trimming left V 5 bases short and J 4 bases short, with 11 bases between. This CDR3 has 12 residues. Germline V gene sequence: CDR1 SQVTM, CDR2 ANQGSEA. CDR3 residues: CSVSGLRETQYF. The DNA of the CDR3 is TGCAGCGTTTCGGGGCTGAGAGAGACCCAGTACTTC.

The chain couples TRBV5-4 to TRBJ2-3, with 9 bases that match TRBD2. J gave up 8 bases and V 0 bases, and 7 bases lay outside the gene matches. There are 15 residues in the CDR3. The germline CDR1 and CDR2 sequences are SGHNT and YYREEE (reference sequence). The CDR3 sequence is CASSLEGSGSGTQYF. The DNA for the CDR3 is TGTGCCAGCAGCTTGGAGGGTAGCGGGAGTGGTACGCAGTATTTT.

This clone was found once. The rearrangement links TRBV6-5 to TRBJ2-1; perhaps TRBD2 as D (5 bases). Germline assignment: CDR1 MNHEY and CDR2 SVGAGI. This CDR3 has 15 residues. Trimming cost V 7 bases and J 6 bases, with 19 bases left between them. CDR3 DNA: TGTGCCAGCACCGACGCCCTGGACGGACTCAATGAGCAGTTCTTC. It translates to CASTDALDGLNEQFF.

The genes are TRBV4-3 and TRBJ2-2, with D tentatively TRBD2 (5 bases). The CDR3 has 16 amino acids. Germline CDR1 is LGHNA and CDR2 is YSLEER. V lost 4 bases to trimming and J lost 2 bases, with 14 bases between them. CDR3 sequence: CASSPGVGVNTGELFF. The CDR3 DNA is TGCGCCAGCAGCCCCGGGGTGGGTGTAAACACCGGGGAGCTGTTTTTT.

The chain joins TRBV18 to TRBJ2-1, with 9 bases fitting TRBD2. The CDR3 consists of 15 residues. Germline V gene data show CDR1 as KGHSH and CDR2 as LQKENI. Trimming removed 0 bases from V and 10 bases from J; junction bases left unmatched: 7. The CDR3 sequence: CASSPPTRGGWEQFF. DNA of the CDR3: TGTGCCAGCTCACCACCTACGCGGGGGGGATGGGAGCAGTTCTTC.

This chain joins TRBV25-1 and TRBJ1-5; D is perhaps TRBD1 (6 bases). The germline gives CDR1 MGHDK, CDR2 SYGVNS. The CDR3 totals 15 residues. The V end was cut by 4 bases, the J end by 5 bases, with 15 bases between. Here the CDR3 DNA reads TGTGCCAGCAGTGGTCGTGGGGCAGGGGATCAGCCCCAGCATTTT. Protein sequence: CASSGRGAGDQPQHF.

The chain couples TRBV6-1 to TRBJ1-1; D gene unclear. The CDR3 has 15 residues. From germline, CDR1 is MNHNS and CDR2 SASEGT. Trimming removed 2 bases from V and 5 bases from J, with 15 bases in between. CDR3 DNA: TGTGCCAGCAGTGAACAGAACCTCCTTGGGACTGAAGCTTTCTTT. Encoded protein: CASSEQNLLGTEAFF.